This TCR beta chain was retrieved from a study of T cells after yellow fever vaccination. Template switching with 5'RACE generated the TCR cDNA and added a universal primer site and UMIs. Using its own MiXCR run on the 5' RACE reads, TCRdb lists one record per CDR3 protein. In the table there are about 550,000 distinct CDR3 sequences, around 21% of which are singletons. This receptor was taken from a man aged 30 to 45 who received the YFV17D yellow fever vaccine. The sequencing used PBMCs, collected 15 days after the yellow fever booster vaccination.

For the CDR3, the DNA is TGTGCCAGCAAGTACAAGAGTAATTCACCCCTCCACTTT. This codes for CASKYKSNSPLHF. The chain has TRBV6-5 and TRBJ1-6; D is uncertain. The CDR3 extends over 13 amino acids. Germline CDR1 is MNHEY and CDR2 is SVGAGI. V was shortened by 7 bases and J by 6 bases, with 10 bases between the two germline ends.